This T cell receptor beta chain was identified during a study of T cell changes during pregnancy in multiple sclerosis. V was clipped by 1 base and J by 0 bases, with 6 bases between them. Germline CDR1 reads GTSNPN; CDR2 reads SVGIG (reference sequence). CDR3 length: 13 residues. This clone has only one observation. Produced via immunoSEQ multiplex PCR; TCRdb's table is partial and in-frame only. The data contain 85,000 to 90,000 clones, about 93% of them singletons. The rearrangement joins TRBV30 to TRBJ1-1, with D uncertain. The sample was peripheral blood, taken after pregnancy. This receptor was identified in a female donor in good health, enrolled as a control in a pregnancy study. The CDR3 nucleotides are TGTGCCTGGAGTGGTCAGATGAACACTGAAGCTTTCTTT. Translating gives CAWSGQMNTEAFF.